This T cell receptor (beta chain) was found in a study of shared clonotypes between healthy human individuals. This CDR3 has 13 amino acids. Deletions cut 3 bases from V and 6 bases from J, with 12 bases between. Germline CDR1 reads LNHDA; CDR2 reads SQIVND (reference sequence). General observations from the study: For naive CD4 cells, roughly 5% of clonotypes were shared across a few donors. Non-shared clonotypes were found to have lower generation probabilities than the clonotypes that were shared by all four of the sorted-subset donors. The sole specimen, blood, was sampled, and tissue repertoires likely differ.

The data were produced by immunoSEQ multiplex PCR, yet TCRdb's version contains in-frame clones alone and is incomplete. The repertoire holds a few million clones, with roughly 90% as singletons. A remark on this clone: Its specificity is not known.

The source is a young man in good health. Some clones in this sample may be carry-over from other donors' samples. The material sequenced was naive CD4+ T cells from PBMCs. Subset specified: CD45RA+ positively selected. The chain carries TRBV19 and TRBJ2-7, with D maybe TRBD2 (6 bases). The CDR3 region is CASSMTRRSEQYF. CDR3 nucleotide sequence: TGTGCCAGTAGTATGACTAGGAGGAGCGAGCAGTACTTC.